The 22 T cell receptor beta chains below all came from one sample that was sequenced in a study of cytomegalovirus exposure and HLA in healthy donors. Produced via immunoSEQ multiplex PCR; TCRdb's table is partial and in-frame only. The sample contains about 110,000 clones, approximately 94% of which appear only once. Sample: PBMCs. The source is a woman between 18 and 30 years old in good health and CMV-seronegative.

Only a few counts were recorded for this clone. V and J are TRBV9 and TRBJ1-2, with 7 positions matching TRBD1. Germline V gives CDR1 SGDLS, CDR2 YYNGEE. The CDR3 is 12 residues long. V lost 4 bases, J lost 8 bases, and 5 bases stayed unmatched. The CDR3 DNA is TGTGCCAGCAGCTTAGGGACAGAAGGCTACACCTTC. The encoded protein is CASSLGTEGYTF.

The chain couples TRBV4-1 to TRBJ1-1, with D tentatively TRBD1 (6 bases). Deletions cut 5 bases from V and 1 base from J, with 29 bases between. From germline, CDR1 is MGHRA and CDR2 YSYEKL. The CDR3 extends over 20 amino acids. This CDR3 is CASSTPHTQGRPGGNTEAFF. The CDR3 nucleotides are TGCGCCAGCAGCACACCGCATACACAGGGTCGCCCGGGAGGGAACACTGAAGCTTTCTTT.

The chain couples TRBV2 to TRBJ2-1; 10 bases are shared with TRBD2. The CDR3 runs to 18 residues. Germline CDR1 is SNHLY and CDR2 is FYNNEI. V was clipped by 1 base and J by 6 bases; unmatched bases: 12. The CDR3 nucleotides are TGTGCCAGCAGTGAAGGCCCCTTTCGAGCGGGGGGGCCCAATGAGCAGTTCTTC. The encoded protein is CASSEGPFRAGGPNEQFF.

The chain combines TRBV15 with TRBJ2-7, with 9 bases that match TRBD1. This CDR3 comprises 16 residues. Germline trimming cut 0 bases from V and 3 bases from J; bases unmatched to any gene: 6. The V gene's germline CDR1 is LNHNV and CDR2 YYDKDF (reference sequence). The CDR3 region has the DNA TGTGCCACCAGCAGAGATTTGGGGGGACAGGGCTACGAGCAGTACTTC. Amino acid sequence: CATSRDLGGQGYEQYF.

The CDR3 sequence: CASSLWKGTAPYNSPLHF. In DNA form, the CDR3 reads TGTGCCAGCAGCTTGTGGAAAGGGACAGCTCCTTATAATTCACCCCTCCACTTT. The chain carries TRBV5-8 and TRBJ1-6; 7 bases fit TRBD1. The ends lost 1 base at V and 4 bases at J; junction bases unmatched: 11. Germline values: CDR1 SGHTS, CDR2 YDEGEE. The CDR3 spans 18 residues.

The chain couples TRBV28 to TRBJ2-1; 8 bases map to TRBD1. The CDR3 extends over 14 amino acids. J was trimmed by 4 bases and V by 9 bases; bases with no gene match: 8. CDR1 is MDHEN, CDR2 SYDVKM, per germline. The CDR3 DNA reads TGTGCCAGTTACACAGGGGGAGTGTACAATGAGCAGTTCTTC. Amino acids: CASYTGGVYNEQFF.

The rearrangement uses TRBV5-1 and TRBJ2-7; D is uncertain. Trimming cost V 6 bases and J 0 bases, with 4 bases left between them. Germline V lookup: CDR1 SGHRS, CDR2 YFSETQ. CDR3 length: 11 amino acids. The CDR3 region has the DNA TGCGCCAGCACAGACTCCTACGAGCAGTACTTC. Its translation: CASTDSYEQYF. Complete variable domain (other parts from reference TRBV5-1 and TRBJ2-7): KAGVTQTPRYLIKTRGQQVTLSCSPISGHRSVSWYQQTPGQGLQFLFEYFSETQRNKGNFPGRFSGRQFSNSRSEMNVSTLELGDSALYLCASTDSYEQYFGPGTRLTVT.

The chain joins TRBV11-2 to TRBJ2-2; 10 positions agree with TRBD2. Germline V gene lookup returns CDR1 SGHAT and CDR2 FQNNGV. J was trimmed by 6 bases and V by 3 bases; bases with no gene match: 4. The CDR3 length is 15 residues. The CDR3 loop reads CASSFLAGVPGELFF. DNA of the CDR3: TGTGCCAGCAGCTTTCTAGCGGGGGTGCCCGGGGAGCTGTTTTTT.

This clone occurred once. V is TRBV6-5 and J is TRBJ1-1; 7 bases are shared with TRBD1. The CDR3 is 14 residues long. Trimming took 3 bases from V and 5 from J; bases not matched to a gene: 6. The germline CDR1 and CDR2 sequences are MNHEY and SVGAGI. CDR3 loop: CASSYNRGRTEAFF. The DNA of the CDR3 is TGTGCCAGCAGTTATAACAGGGGTAGGACTGAAGCTTTCTTT.

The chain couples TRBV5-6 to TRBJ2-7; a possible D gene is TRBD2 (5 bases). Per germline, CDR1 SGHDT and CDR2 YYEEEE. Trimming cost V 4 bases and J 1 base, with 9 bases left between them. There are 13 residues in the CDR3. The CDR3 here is CASSATSSYEQYF. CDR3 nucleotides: TGTGCCAGCAGCGCCACTAGTTCCTACGAGCAGTACTTC. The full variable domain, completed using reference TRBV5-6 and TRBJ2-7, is DAGVTQSPTHLIKTRGQQVTLRCSPKSGHDTVSWYQQALGQGPQFIFQYYEEEERQRGNFPDRFSGHQFPNYSSELNVNALLLGDSALYLCASSATSSYEQYFGPGTRLTVT.

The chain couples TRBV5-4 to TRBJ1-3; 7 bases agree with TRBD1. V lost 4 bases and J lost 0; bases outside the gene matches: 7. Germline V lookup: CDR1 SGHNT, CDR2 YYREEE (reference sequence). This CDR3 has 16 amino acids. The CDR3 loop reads CASSKDRALSGNTIYF. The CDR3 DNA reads TGTGCCAGCAGCAAAGACAGGGCACTCTCTGGAAACACCATATATTTT.

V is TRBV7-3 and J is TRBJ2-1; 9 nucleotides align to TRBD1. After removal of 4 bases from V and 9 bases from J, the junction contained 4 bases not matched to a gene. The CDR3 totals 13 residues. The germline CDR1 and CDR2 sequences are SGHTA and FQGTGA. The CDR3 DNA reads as TGTGCCAGCAGCTCGGGACAGGGAACTGAGCAGTTCTTC. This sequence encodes CASSSGQGTEQFF.

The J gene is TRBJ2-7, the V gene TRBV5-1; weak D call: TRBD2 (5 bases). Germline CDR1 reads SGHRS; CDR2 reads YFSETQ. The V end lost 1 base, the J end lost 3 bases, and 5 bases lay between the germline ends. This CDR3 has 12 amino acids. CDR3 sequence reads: CASSLTSYEQYF. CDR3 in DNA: TGCGCCAGCAGCTTGACTAGCTACGAGCAGTACTTC.

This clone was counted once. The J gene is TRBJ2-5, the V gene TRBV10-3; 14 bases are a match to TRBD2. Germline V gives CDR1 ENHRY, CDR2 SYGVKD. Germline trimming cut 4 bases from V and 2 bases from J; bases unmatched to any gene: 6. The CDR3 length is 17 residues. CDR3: CAISGGTSGGFQETQYF. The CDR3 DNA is TGTGCCATCAGTGGGGGGACTAGCGGGGGTTTTCAAGAGACCCAGTACTTC.

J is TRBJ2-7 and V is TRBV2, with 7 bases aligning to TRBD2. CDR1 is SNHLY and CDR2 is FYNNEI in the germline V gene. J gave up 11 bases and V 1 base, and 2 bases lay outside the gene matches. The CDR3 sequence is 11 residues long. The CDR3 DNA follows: TGTGCCAGCAGTGAAGAGGGGAGGGAGTACTTC. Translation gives CASSEEGREYF.

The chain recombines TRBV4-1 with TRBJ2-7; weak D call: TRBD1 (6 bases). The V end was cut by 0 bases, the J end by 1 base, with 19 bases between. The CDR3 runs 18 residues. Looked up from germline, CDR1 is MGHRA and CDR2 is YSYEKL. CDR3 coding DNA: TGCGCCAGCAGCCAAGATGGGGACCCGGGGACACCTTCCTACGAGCAGTACTTC. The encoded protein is CASSQDGDPGTPSYEQYF.

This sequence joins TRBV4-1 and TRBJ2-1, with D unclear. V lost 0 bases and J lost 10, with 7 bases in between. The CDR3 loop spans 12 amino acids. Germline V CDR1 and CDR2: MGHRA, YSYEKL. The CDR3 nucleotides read TGCGCCAGCAGCCAAGATCCCCCAGAGCAGTTCTTC. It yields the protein CASSQDPPEQFF.

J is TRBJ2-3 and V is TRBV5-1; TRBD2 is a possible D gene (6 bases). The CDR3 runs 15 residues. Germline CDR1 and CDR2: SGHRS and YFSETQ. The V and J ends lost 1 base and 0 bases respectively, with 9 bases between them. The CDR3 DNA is TGCGCCAGCAGCTTGAGGGCGGGGAGCACAGATACGCAGTATTTT. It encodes CASSLRAGSTDTQYF.

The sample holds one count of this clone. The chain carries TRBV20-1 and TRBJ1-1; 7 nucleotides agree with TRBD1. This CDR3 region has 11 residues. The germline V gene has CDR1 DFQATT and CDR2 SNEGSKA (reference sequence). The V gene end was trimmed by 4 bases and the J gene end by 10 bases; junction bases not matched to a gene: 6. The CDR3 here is CSAKGGPLAFF. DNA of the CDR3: TGCAGTGCTAAAGGGGGCCCGCTAGCTTTCTTT.

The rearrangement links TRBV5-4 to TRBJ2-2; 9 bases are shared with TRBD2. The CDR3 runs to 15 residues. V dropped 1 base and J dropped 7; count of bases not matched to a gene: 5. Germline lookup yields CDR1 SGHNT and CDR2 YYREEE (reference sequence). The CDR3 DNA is TGTGCCAGCAGCTTGCTTAGCGGGGGAGGCGGGGAGCTGTTTTTT. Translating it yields CASSLLSGGGGELFF.

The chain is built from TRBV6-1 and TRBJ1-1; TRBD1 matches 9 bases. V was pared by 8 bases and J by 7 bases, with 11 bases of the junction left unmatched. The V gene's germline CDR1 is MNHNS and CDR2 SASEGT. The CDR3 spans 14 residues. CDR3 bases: TGTGCCAGCTTACCTGGGACAGGGTTTGGTGAAGCTTTCTTT. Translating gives CASLPGTGFGEAFF.

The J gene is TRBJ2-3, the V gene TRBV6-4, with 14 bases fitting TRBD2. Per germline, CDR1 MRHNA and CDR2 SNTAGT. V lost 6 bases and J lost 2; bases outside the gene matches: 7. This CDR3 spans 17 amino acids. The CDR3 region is CASSDGTSGGATDTQYF. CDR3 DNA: TGTGCCAGCAGCGACGGGACTAGCGGGGGTGCCACAGATACGCAGTATTTT.